These T cell receptor beta chains were read from a single sample in a study of blood T cell repertoires in COVID-19. Sequencing was performed with immunoSEQ multiplex PCR; in TCRdb, only in-frame clones are kept and a portion is missing. This sample yields 90,000 to 140,000 clones, of which approximately 76% are seen a single time; 15% to 20% belongs to the top ten. Sequencing was carried out using peripheral blood. Receptor source: a woman in her 70s with acute or convalescent COVID-19. Both conserved end residues are trimmed from each CDR3. The order of the fields is CDR3 protein, V gene, D gene, J gene. A D gene is named only where the DNA matches it firmly.

CDR3: ASGRFTGELF
V: TRBV19
D: -
J: TRBJ2-2

CDR3: ASSYAGEKLF
V: TRBV7-8
D: -
J: TRBJ1-4

CDR3: ASSSEGSGGYGYT
V: TRBV5-4
D: TRBD1
J: TRBJ1-2

CDR3: ASSWGPAGELF
V: TRBV6-2/TRBV6-3
D: -
J: TRBJ2-2

CDR3: SVELDYRPQH
V: TRBV29-1
D: -
J: TRBJ1-5

CDR3: ASTTTGGPYEQY
V: TRBV6-5
D: TRBD1
J: TRBJ2-7

CDR3: ASSQELRGGLGDTQY
V: TRBV4-2
D: TRBD2
J: TRBJ2-3

CDR3: ASSLYRTSGLEQY
V: TRBV27
D: -
J: TRBJ2-7

CDR3: ASSFRDTQY
V: TRBV12-3/TRBV12-4
D: -
J: TRBJ2-3

CDR3: ASSPQPTGPGGNTIY
V: TRBV5-1
D: TRBD1
J: TRBJ1-3

CDR3: VSSQEGIRQGDEKLF
V: TRBV3-1/TRBV3-2
D: TRBD1
J: TRBJ1-4

CDR3: ASTRGQPTSTDTQY
V: TRBV2
D: -
J: TRBJ2-3

CDR3: ASSVAQVRNQPQH
V: TRBV2
D: -
J: TRBJ1-5

CDR3: SASKSGQSYEQY
V: TRBV20-1
D: TRBD1
J: TRBJ2-7

CDR3: ASIPGQGPNEKLF
V: TRBV5-1
D: TRBD1
J: TRBJ1-4

CDR3: ASSERASGGGETQY
V: TRBV2
D: TRBD2
J: TRBJ2-5

CDR3: ASSITQGKTQY
V: TRBV19
D: TRBD1
J: TRBJ2-5

CDR3: ASSLRRDGYNSPLH
V: TRBV19
D: -
J: TRBJ1-6

CDR3: ASSSGPTSLSYGYT
V: TRBV28
D: -
J: TRBJ1-2

CDR3: ASSFPRGGASTDTQY
V: TRBV27
D: TRBD2
J: TRBJ2-3

CDR3: ASRPGDRATEAF
V: TRBV28
D: TRBD1
J: TRBJ1-1

CDR3: ASSTQSATNEKLF
V: TRBV11-2
D: -
J: TRBJ1-4

CDR3: ASSEGGAGGETQY
V: TRBV2
D: -
J: TRBJ2-5

CDR3: ASSLDGGGGEKLF
V: TRBV5-1
D: -
J: TRBJ1-4

CDR3: ASSLGPGRDTEAF
V: TRBV11-3
D: -
J: TRBJ1-1

CDR3: ASSILTANYGYT
V: TRBV19
D: -
J: TRBJ1-2

CDR3: ASSWGGGGTNEKLF
V: TRBV6-5
D: -
J: TRBJ1-4

CDR3: ASSPARGTGFGYT
V: TRBV11-2
D: TRBD1
J: TRBJ1-2

CDR3: ASSRQGTSGGDTQY
V: TRBV5-1
D: TRBD2
J: TRBJ2-3

CDR3: ASSQTGEETQY
V: TRBV12-3/TRBV12-4
D: TRBD1
J: TRBJ2-5

CDR3: ASGFDRGNQPQH
V: TRBV12-5
D: TRBD1
J: TRBJ1-5

CDR3: ASSLSAGGLETQY
V: TRBV5-5
D: TRBD2
J: TRBJ2-5

CDR3: ASSLQGPATNEKLF
V: TRBV7-2
D: -
J: TRBJ1-4

CDR3: ASSLAGYSEAF
V: TRBV5-1
D: -
J: TRBJ1-1

CDR3: ASSYKDRGGYEQY
V: TRBV6-5
D: TRBD1
J: TRBJ2-7

CDR3: ASSDLRGDTEAF
V: TRBV6-1
D: -
J: TRBJ1-1

CDR3: AIGAYGSTDTQY
V: TRBV10-3
D: -
J: TRBJ2-3

CDR3: ASSFIADTGELF
V: TRBV27
D: -
J: TRBJ2-2

CDR3: ASSEFGLTNTGELF
V: TRBV6-1
D: -
J: TRBJ2-2

CDR3: ASSLGGTGSYEQY
V: TRBV5-6
D: TRBD1
J: TRBJ2-7

CDR3: ASAPSFANTGELF
V: TRBV12-5
D: -
J: TRBJ2-2

CDR3: SASFGGWSYEQY
V: TRBV20-1
D: TRBD2
J: TRBJ2-7

CDR3: ASSSPGQGGKLF
V: TRBV6-2/TRBV6-3
D: TRBD1
J: TRBJ1-4

CDR3: ASSYYRPRRAGELF
V: TRBV6-5
D: -
J: TRBJ2-2

CDR3: ASSIRGAEYGYT
V: TRBV19
D: -
J: TRBJ1-2

CDR3: ASSMAVGRDSNQPQH
V: TRBV19
D: -
J: TRBJ1-5

CDR3: ASSLDAHRGLAEAF
V: TRBV5-1
D: TRBD1
J: TRBJ1-1

CDR3: ASSPSTRIDRVVYEQY
V: TRBV19
D: TRBD1
J: TRBJ2-7

CDR3: AWSDRVGQETQY
V: TRBV30
D: TRBD1
J: TRBJ2-5

CDR3: ASSLARQGTDTQY
V: TRBV5-5
D: -
J: TRBJ2-3

CDR3: ASTGQGDGNTIY
V: TRBV19
D: TRBD1
J: TRBJ1-3

CDR3: SVDEGAGANVLT
V: TRBV29-1
D: TRBD1
J: TRBJ2-6